The 32 T cell receptor beta chains listed next were all sequenced from one sample in a study of CD8+CD57+ T cells in acquired aplastic anemia. Sequencing involved patients with CD8+CD57+ cell expansion previously shown by flow cytometry. Genomic DNA, serving as template, underwent TCR beta VDJ and CDR3 profiling. A single record per CDR3 protein comes from TCRdb applying MiXCR to the reads. This sample has about 160,000 distinct CDR3 sequences, with 60% to 80% found just once. The sample was sorted CD4+, CD8+, or CD8+CD57+ T cells (not recorded which) from PBMCs. The receptors here all came from a human donor with aplastic anemia.

A few counts support this clonotype. The chain employs TRBV7-2 and TRBJ2-5; no firm D call. V was trimmed by 8 bases and J by 5 bases, leaving 21 bases between them. This CDR3 spans 15 amino acids. CDR1 is SGHTA, CDR2 FQGNSA, per germline. For the CDR3, the DNA is TGTGCCAGCCTCAGCGATATTGCCAGATCGGAGACCCAGTACTTC. Translating it yields CASLSDIARSETQYF.

J is TRBJ2-1 and V is TRBV5-1; weak D call: TRBD2 (6 bases). Germline lookup yields CDR1 SGHRS and CDR2 YFSETQ. The CDR3 is 15 residues long. Trimming pared 3 bases from V and 9 bases from J, leaving 19 bases between. CDR3 amino acids: CASSSAGPGRGEQFF. In DNA form, the CDR3 reads TGCGCCAGCAGCTCGGCGGGACCAGGTCGGGGTGAGCAGTTCTTC.

This chain links TRBV20-1 with TRBJ2-2; D unclear. CDR1 is DFQATT and CDR2 is SNEGSKA in the germline V gene (reference sequence). Trimming pared 6 bases from V and 9 bases from J, leaving 5 bases between. The CDR3 is 9 residues long. CDR3 DNA: TGCAGTGCACCGAGGGAGCTGTTTTTT. It translates to CSAPRELFF.

The chain has TRBV5-6 and TRBJ1-2, with a possible D match to TRBD1 (5 bases). The CDR3 totals 12 residues. V was shortened by 7 bases and J by 4 bases, with 11 bases between the two germline ends. Germline loops: CDR1 SGHDT, CDR2 YYEEEE. As DNA, the CDR3 is TGTGCCAGCCGCCAAGACAGCTATGGCTACACCTTC. Translating gives CASRQDSYGYTF.

This clonotype was recorded a few times. The chain has TRBV24-1 and TRBJ2-1; 7 bases map to TRBD2. This CDR3 region has 15 residues. Losses at the gene ends were 4 bases for V and 2 bases for J; bases not matched to a gene: 4. Germline CDR1 reads KGHDR; CDR2 reads SFDVKD. CDR3 in amino acids: CATSDVGGTYNEQFF. CDR3 in DNA: TGTGCCACCAGTGACGTCGGGGGGACCTACAATGAGCAGTTCTTC.

Concerning this clonotype itself: One junction end disagrees with the germline gene, perhaps due to a read error. The V and J genes are TRBV7-6 and TRBJ2-1, with D unresolved. Germline CDR1 and CDR2: SGHVS and FNYEAQ. The CDR3 has 14 amino acids. CDR3 DNA: TGTGCCGGCAGCCCCGAGATGGCCCACAATGAGCAGTTCTTC. Translated: CAGSPEMAHNEQFF.

The chain combines TRBV15 with TRBJ1-5, with D perhaps matching TRBD1 (6 bases). Looked up from germline, CDR1 is LNHNV and CDR2 is YYDKDF (reference sequence). This CDR3 has 15 amino acids. V lost 0 bases and J lost 7, with 13 bases in between. The CDR3, as DNA: TGTGCCACCAGCAGAGATCTTACAGGGAGCCAGCCCCAGCATTTT. Its protein product is CATSRDLTGSQPQHF.

This clonotype was seen at least ten times. The chain has TRBV4-1 and TRBJ2-7, with a possible D match to TRBD1 (6 bases). Trimming removed 2 bases from V and 5 bases from J, with 13 bases in between. This CDR3 contains 14 residues. Germline lookup yields CDR1 MGHRA and CDR2 YSYEKL. This CDR3 reads CASSQPRDTDEQYF. The CDR3 DNA reads TGCGCCAGCAGCCAACCTCGGGACACCGACGAGCAGTACTTC.

The chain carries TRBV9 and TRBJ1-6, with 10 bases aligning to TRBD1. CDR3 length: 15 amino acids. V trimming: 4 bases; J trimming: 9 bases; junction bases outside the gene matches: 7. Germline CDR1 and CDR2: SGDLS and YYNGEE. This CDR3 is CASSQEDRGSSPLHF. The DNA for the CDR3 is TGTGCCAGCAGCCAAGAGGACAGGGGGTCTTCACCCCTCCACTTT.

This chain joins TRBV2 and TRBJ2-7; either TRBD1 or TRBD2 may supply D (5 bases each). Germline CDR1 and CDR2: SNHLY and FYNNEI. Trimming pared 5 bases from V and 3 bases from J, leaving 14 bases between. The CDR3 has 14 amino acids. The CDR3 loop reads CASSRRWDDYEQYF. CDR3 DNA sequence: TGTGCCAGCAGTCGTCGCTGGGACGACTACGAGCAGTACTTC.

In its sample, this clonotype was seen a few times. This CDR3 is CASSPGAGGTGTYEQYF. The CDR3 DNA reads as TGCGCCAGCAGCCCAGGTGCGGGCGGGACGGGAACCTACGAGCAGTACTTC. The rearrangement joins TRBV5-1 to TRBJ2-7, with D tentatively TRBD2 (6 bases). CDR1 is SGHRS, CDR2 YFSETQ, per germline. With 4 bases removed from V and 2 bases from J, the gap between germline ends came to 22 bases. The CDR3 sequence is 17 residues long.

This clonotype was detected only once. A junction end diverges from the germline sequence, so it may reflect a read error. The chain combines TRBV7-7 with TRBJ2-1, with unresolved D. Germline V gene lookup returns CDR1 SSHAT and CDR2 FNYEAQ (reference sequence). The CDR3 spans 13 residues. CDR3: CASSLGRHNEQFF. The DNA for the CDR3 is TGTGCTAGCAGCTTAGGTAGACACAATGAGCAGTTCTTC.

This clonotype was seen only a few times. This chain links TRBV7-3 with TRBJ1-1; 8 nucleotides agree with TRBD1. The germline V gene encodes CDR1 SGHTA and CDR2 FQGTGA. The CDR3 spans 15 residues. The V segment lost 2 bases and the J segment 1 base; nucleotides outside the gene matches: 3. The CDR3 coding sequence is TGTGCCAGCAGCTTATGGGGGACAGGGAACACTGAAGCTTTCTTT. The encoded protein is CASSLWGTGNTEAFF.

This sequence joins TRBV7-9 and TRBJ2-7; 8 bases map to TRBD2. From germline, CDR1 is SEHNR and CDR2 FQNEAQ (reference sequence). The junction had 7 bases not matched to a gene; V was cut back by 4 bases and J by 5 bases. The CDR3 is 14 residues long. Here the CDR3 DNA reads TGTGCCAGCAGCTCCGGGGGGGCGATCAACGAGCAGTACTTC. This encodes CASSSGGAINEQYF.

CDR3 protein: CSVERTAGDEAFF. CDR3 nucleotides: TGCAGCGTTGAGCGAACGGCAGGGGATGAAGCTTTCTTT. The V gene is TRBV29-1, the J gene TRBJ1-1, with D tentatively TRBD1 (6 bases). Trimming stripped 3 bases from V and 7 bases from J, with 15 bases between. CDR1 is SQVTM, CDR2 ANQGSEA, per germline. The CDR3 consists of 13 residues.

In its sample, this clonotype was seen a few times. The chain recombines TRBV12-3 or TRBV12-4 with TRBJ2-7; D not resolved. V lost 8 bases and J lost 2, with 10 bases in between. This CDR3 is built from 12 residues. The CDR3 spells CASPSVPYEQYF. The CDR3 coding sequence is TGTGCCAGCCCCTCGGTCCCCTACGAGCAGTACTTC.

The chain links TRBV7-9 to TRBJ1-6; D is possibly TRBD1 (6 bases). Looked up from germline, CDR1 is SEHNR and CDR2 is FQNEAQ (reference sequence). V was shortened by 5 bases and J by 7 bases, with 21 bases between the two germline ends. The CDR3 sequence is 17 residues long. This chain's CDR3 is CASSRSSPRQGNSPLHF. CDR3 DNA: TGTGCCAGCAGCCGTAGTAGCCCCAGGCAGGGGAATTCACCCCTCCACTTT.

The chain combines TRBV24-1 with TRBJ2-7; possible D gene TRBD1, 5 bases. Germline V gene sequence: CDR1 KGHDR, CDR2 SFDVKD. The CDR3 runs to 14 residues. V lost 5 bases and J lost 1, with 11 bases in between. The CDR3 region is CATSAQEGSYEQYF. DNA of the CDR3: TGTGCCACCAGTGCACAGGAAGGATCCTACGAGCAGTACTTC.

The chain combines TRBV11-3 with TRBJ2-7; 9 nucleotides align to TRBD1. The CDR3 runs to 14 residues. CDR1 and CDR2 (germline): SGHNT, YENEEA. The junction had 4 bases not matched to a gene; V was cut back by 4 bases and J by 3 bases. The CDR3 nucleotides read TGTGCCAGCAGCTACGGACAGGGGAACTACGAGCAGTACTTC. This gives the protein CASSYGQGNYEQYF.

The chain joins TRBV6-4 to TRBJ2-3, with TRBD1 identical over 7 bases. V trimming: 0 bases; J trimming: 0 bases; junction bases outside the gene matches: 3. The germline CDR1 and CDR2 sequences are MRHNA and SNTAGT. CDR3 length equals 16 residues. The CDR3 region has the DNA TGTGCCAGCAGTGACTCGGGGACAGCTAGCACAGATACGCAGTATTTT. This encodes CASSDSGTASTDTQYF.

About this clonotype: One end of the junction varies from germline; a read error may be responsible. The chain carries TRBV7-6 and TRBJ2-3; D remains ambiguous. Looked up from germline, CDR1 is SGHVS and CDR2 is FNYEAQ. The CDR3 runs to 13 residues. CDR3 residues: CASSLGHTDTRYF. CDR3 DNA: TGTGCCAGCAGCTTAGGTCACACAGATACGCGGTATTTT.

This chain uses TRBV5-6 with TRBJ1-2; a weak D match, TRBD1 (5 bases). V lost 0 bases and J lost 5, with 11 bases in between. This CDR3 has 14 amino acids. Germline V gene data show CDR1 as SGHDT and CDR2 as YYEEEE. The CDR3 region has the DNA TGTGCCAGCAGCTTGGGACAGCAAAATTATGGCTACACCTTC. It specifies CASSLGQQNYGYTF. Filled out from reference TRBV5-6 and TRBJ1-2, the complete variable domain reads DAGVTQSPTHLIKTRGQQVTLRCSPKSGHDTVSWYQQALGQGPQFIFQYYEEEERQRGNFPDRFSGHQFPNYSSELNVNALLLGDSALYLCASSLGQQNYGYTFGSGTRLTVV.

The rearrangement joins TRBV27 to TRBJ2-1, with 7 bases that match TRBD1. The junction had 3 bases not matched to a gene; V was cut back by 1 base and J by 9 bases. The germline CDR1 and CDR2 sequences are MNHEY and SMNVEV (reference sequence). This CDR3 has 13 residues. CDR3 bases: TGTGCCAGCAGTTTATTGGGGGACAGTGAGCAGTTCTTC. It codes for CASSLLGDSEQFF.

V and J are TRBV10-3 and TRBJ2-1; weak D call: TRBD2 (5 bases). CDR1 and CDR2 from the germline V gene are ENHRY and SYGVKD. This CDR3 is built from 14 residues. Trimming cost V 3 bases and J 8 bases, with 14 bases left between them. The CDR3 loop is CAISDMYPRDEQFF. CDR3 DNA sequence: TGTGCCATCAGTGATATGTACCCGCGGGATGAGCAGTTCTTC.

J is TRBJ2-5 and V is TRBV20-1; D assignment may be TRBD1 or TRBD2 (6 bases each). The DNA end is more similar to TRBJ2-4, so the J call may be wrong. Germline CDR1 reads DFQATT; CDR2 reads SNEGSKA (reference sequence). The CDR3 sequence is 13 residues long. The chain's CDR3 is CSAGVGGESIQYF. DNA of the CDR3: TGCAGTGCTGGAGTGGGGGGCGAGAGCATTCAGTACTTC.

V gene TRBV19 combines with J gene TRBJ1-1; a weak D match, TRBD1 (5 bases). The CDR3 is made up of 14 amino acids. CDR1 and CDR2 (germline): LNHDA, SQIVND (reference sequence). Between the trimmed V and J ends, which lost 3 bases and 0 bases, there was a span of 8 bases. CDR3 nucleotides: TGTGCCAGTAGTATTAAGGGGTTGAACACTGAAGCTTTCTTT. Translating it yields CASSIKGLNTEAFF.

J is TRBJ2-2 and V is TRBV7-9, with a weak D call TRBD1 (5 bases). The CDR3 loop spans 13 amino acids. V was trimmed by 7 bases and J by 4 bases, leaving 10 bases between them. In germline, CDR1 is SEHNR, CDR2 FQNEAQ (reference sequence). This chain's CDR3 is CASMHRITGELFF. CDR3 sequence (DNA): TGTGCCAGCATGCACAGGATCACCGGGGAGCTGTTTTTT.

The gene calls are TRBV7-9 and TRBJ2-3, with D hard to call. V lost 5 bases to trimming and J lost 5 bases, with 11 bases between them. This CDR3 spans 13 amino acids. Germline V gene lookup returns CDR1 SEHNR and CDR2 FQNEAQ (reference sequence). This CDR3 reads CASSRASEDTQYF. CDR3 DNA sequence: TGTGCCAGCAGCCGTGCATCGGAAGATACGCAGTATTTT.

The CDR3 nucleotides are TGTGCCAGCAGCTCCAGGGGTAATACCGTAGGTACGCAGTATTTT. Translated: CASSSRGNTVGTQYF. The chain couples TRBV7-9 to TRBJ2-3; tentatively, D is TRBD1 (6 bases). CDR1 is SEHNR, CDR2 FQNEAQ, per germline (reference sequence). Trimming shortened V by 4 bases and J by 8 bases, and 19 bases separated the two germline ends. The CDR3 sequence is 15 residues long. Supplemented by reference TRBV7-9 and TRBJ2-3, the full variable domain reads DTGVSQNPRHKITKRGQNVTFRCDPISEHNRLYWYRQTLGQGPEFLTYFQNEAQLEKSRLLSDRFSAERPKGSFSTLEIQRTEQGDSAMYLCASSSRGNTVGTQYFGPGTRLTVL.

This clonotype has a handful of counts. The J gene is TRBJ2-1, the V gene TRBV15, with 12 nucleotides matching TRBD2. This CDR3 region has 17 residues. Germline V gene sequence: CDR1 LNHNV, CDR2 YYDKDF (reference sequence). Trimming cost V 5 bases and J 3 bases; bases outside gene matches: 8. The CDR3 DNA follows: TGTGCCACCAGCGAACGAGTACTAGCGGGAGGCTACAATGAGCAGTTCTTC. Translation gives CATSERVLAGGYNEQFF.

The rearrangement links TRBV20-1 to TRBJ2-1, with TRBD2 as a possible D gene (6 bases). Germline-derived CDR1 and CDR2 are DFQATT and SNEGSKA (reference sequence). V was trimmed by 4 bases and J by 8 bases, leaving 27 bases between them. The CDR3 totals 17 residues. The CDR3 bases are TGCAGTGCTAATTTGCTTCGTCCGACTAGTCTGGAGGATGAGCAGTTCTTC. As protein: CSANLLRPTSLEDEQFF.

The V gene is TRBV7-6, the J gene TRBJ1-1, with D perhaps matching TRBD1 (6 bases). CDR1 SGHVS and CDR2 FNYEAQ come from the germline V gene. The CDR3 loop spans 15 amino acids. Trimming pared 6 bases from V and 3 bases from J, leaving 17 bases between. In DNA form, the CDR3 reads TGTGCCAGCAGTCTAAGTCGGGGGGCATACACTGAAGCTTTCTTT. This encodes CASSLSRGAYTEAFF.